Below, 29 T cell receptor beta chains from the same sample are listed, as sequenced in a study of T cell responses to AZD1222 COVID-19 vaccine. The table came from immunoSEQ multiplex PCR; TCRdb's copy has only in-frame clones and leaves some out. The top ten clones hold 3.5% to 5% of a sample with about 120,000 clones, roughly four fifths of them seen once. Sequenced material: peripheral blood, taken on day 0 of AZD1222 vaccination. These receptors originate from an adult in good health.

This clone came up a few times. The chain recombines TRBV11-2 with TRBJ1-5, with 7 bases identical to TRBD1. The CDR3 loop spans 15 amino acids. The ends lost 3 bases at V and 7 bases at J; junction bases unmatched: 9. Germline V lookup: CDR1 SGHAT, CDR2 FQNNGV. CDR3 coding DNA: TGTGCCAGCAGCTTTACAGGGGCGAGCAGGCAGCCCCAGCATTTT. Translation: CASSFTGASRQPQHF.

The chain links TRBV7-2 to TRBJ2-1; D possibly corresponds to TRBD2 (6 bases). Germline CDR1 reads SGHTA; CDR2 reads FQGNSA. V was pared by 4 bases and J by 15 bases, with 19 bases between. This CDR3 spans 13 amino acids. CDR3 DNA: TGTGCCAGCAGCTCCAGACGCGGGGAAGTTCTGTTCTTC. It specifies CASSSRRGEVLFF.

The rearrangement uses TRBV12-5 and TRBJ2-4; D is undetermined. The V and J ends lost 3 bases and 0 bases respectively, with 9 bases between them. Germline V gene sequence: CDR1 LGHNT, CDR2 FRNRAP. The CDR3 runs 15 residues. The CDR3 bases are TGTGCTAGTGGTTTAACAAACCTAGCCAAAAACATTCAGTACTTC. Its translation is CASGLTNLAKNIQYF.

This clone was seen only a few times. The chain couples TRBV4-1 to TRBJ1-5, with D tentatively TRBD1 (5 bases). There are 18 residues in the CDR3. The V end was cut by 4 bases, the J end by 5 bases, with 24 bases between. Per germline, CDR1 MGHRA and CDR2 YSYEKL. The DNA of the CDR3 is TGCGCCAGCAGCCCCGGAGTGGGGGGAGAGACAGACTATCAGCCCCAGCATTTT. Protein product: CASSPGVGGETDYQPQHF.

The chain employs TRBV18 and TRBJ2-2; 7 bases are a match to TRBD1. V shed 2 bases, J shed 1 base, and the junction held 4 bases outside the gene matches. CDR3 length equals 16 residues. Per germline, CDR1 KGHSH and CDR2 LQKENI. CDR3 sequence reads: CASSPLRQGNTGELFF. In DNA, the CDR3 is TGTGCCAGCTCACCATTGAGACAGGGGAACACCGGGGAGCTGTTTTTT.

The chain combines TRBV10-3 with TRBJ2-1; a possible D gene is TRBD2 (6 bases). With 0 bases removed from V and 6 bases from J, the gap between germline ends came to 12 bases. Germline CDR1 and CDR2: ENHRY and SYGVKD. This CDR3 contains 15 residues. The CDR3 protein is CAISESEVSGNEQFF. The DNA for the CDR3 is TGTGCCATCAGTGAGTCGGAGGTTAGCGGCAATGAGCAGTTCTTC.

This clone was seen a few times. The CDR3 DNA reads TGTGCCATCAGTGACGACAGCGACTATGGCTACACCTTC. Amino acids: CAISDDSDYGYTF. V and J are TRBV10-3 and TRBJ1-2; D may be TRBD1 (5 bases). The length of the CDR3 is 13 residues. Trimming cost V 3 bases and J 3 bases, with 8 bases left between them. Germline values: CDR1 ENHRY, CDR2 SYGVKD.

V usage is TRBV5-4 and J usage is TRBJ2-2; 7 bases are shared with TRBD1. CDR1 SGHNT and CDR2 YYREEE come from the germline V gene (reference sequence). The V segment lost 0 bases and the J segment 0 bases; nucleotides outside the gene matches: 2. This CDR3 region has 16 residues. Written as DNA, the CDR3 is TGTGCCAGCAGCTTGGCTGGACAGGCGAACACCGGGGAGCTGTTTTTT. It translates to CASSLAGQANTGELFF.

This chain connects TRBV21-1 to TRBJ1-2. TRBV21-1 is shown as a pseudogene. This CDR3 comprises 14 residues. The CDR3 here is CASSNTEGNYGYTF. In DNA, the CDR3 is TGTGCCAGCAGCAATACAGAGGGAAACTATGGCTACACCTTC.

V is TRBV27 and J is TRBJ1-1, with 7 bases aligning to TRBD1. Germline values: CDR1 MNHEY, CDR2 SMNVEV (reference sequence). The CDR3 extends over 18 amino acids. J gave up 11 bases and V 6 bases, and 27 bases lay outside the gene matches. The CDR3 DNA follows: TGTGCCAGCAGGCGTTGGATAGGTCCAGACAGGGAGGCCGTGGGTGCTTTCTTT. Its protein is CASRRWIGPDREAVGAFF.

The chain couples TRBV9 to TRBJ1-1; D is ambiguous. The germline gives CDR1 SGDLS, CDR2 YYNGEE. This CDR3 comprises 14 residues. V was clipped by 1 base and J by 4 bases, with 11 bases between them. The CDR3 reads CASSVKAHPTEAFF. The DNA for the CDR3 is TGTGCCAGCAGCGTAAAGGCTCACCCCACTGAAGCTTTCTTT.

CDR3 region: CASSGTQGTRAFF. The CDR3 DNA follows: TGTGCCAGTAGTGGGACACAAGGTACTAGAGCTTTCTTT. The chain uses TRBV19 and TRBJ1-1; TRBD1 might be the D (6 bases). V was shortened by 5 bases and J by 10 bases, with 17 bases between the two germline ends. Germline CDR1 reads LNHDA; CDR2 reads SQIVND (reference sequence). The CDR3 runs to 13 residues. Together with reference TRBV19 and TRBJ1-1, the CDR3 gives the full variable domain: DGGITQSPKYLFRKEGQNVTLSCEQNLNHDAMYWYRQDPGQGLRLIYYSQIVNDFQKGDIAEGYSVSREKKESFPLTVTSAQKNPTAFYLCASSGTQGTRAFFGQGTRLTVV.

The chain links TRBV5-4 to TRBJ2-7, with 11 bases matching TRBD2. In germline, CDR1 is SGHNT, CDR2 YYREEE (reference sequence). The CDR3 has 15 amino acids. The V and J ends lost 2 bases and 2 bases, in that order; junction bases with no gene match: 3. Written as DNA, the CDR3 is TGTGCCAGCAGCTTAGGACTAGCGGGTGCCTACGAGCAGTACTTC. Its translation is CASSLGLAGAYEQYF. The full variable domain, its missing parts supplied by reference TRBV5-4 and TRBJ2-7, is ETGVTQSPTHLIKTRGQQVTLRCSSQSGHNTVSWYQQALGQGPQFIFQYYREEENGRGNFPPRFSGLQFPNYSSELNVNALELDDSALYLCASSLGLAGAYEQYFGPGTRLTVT.

The sample holds many counts of this clone. The chain has TRBV3-1 (or the pseudogene TRBV3-2) and TRBJ1-3, with D maybe TRBD1 (5 bases). Germline CDR1 is LGHDT and CDR2 is YNNKEL (reference sequence). Trimming cost V 9 bases and J 2 bases, with 11 bases left between them. The CDR3 length is 13 residues. The CDR3 DNA is TGTGCCAGTGGGCTGGGGGCTGGAAACACCATATATTTT. Encoded protein: CASGLGAGNTIYF.

V and J are TRBV7-2 and TRBJ2-1; TRBD2 matches 9 bases. The trim removed 6 bases at V and 4 bases at J, leaving 7 bases unmatched. CDR3 length: 15 amino acids. CDR1 is SGHTA, CDR2 FQGNSA, per germline. CDR3 sequence (DNA): TGTGCCAGCAGTCTTAGCGGGAGACGATACAATGAGCAGTTCTTC. Protein: CASSLSGRRYNEQFF.

The chain couples TRBV7-2 to TRBJ2-1, with 15 bases identical to TRBD2. The CDR3 consists of 16 residues. The J segment lost 8 bases and the V segment lost 4 bases, leaving 6 bases of the junction unmatched. Looked up from germline, CDR1 is SGHTA and CDR2 is FQGNSA. Written as DNA, the CDR3 is TGTGCCAGCAGCTCCGGACTAGCGGGAGGGTGGCATGAGCAGTTCTTC. This gives the protein CASSSGLAGGWHEQFF.

J is TRBJ2-5 and V is TRBV5-1; TRBD2 agrees at 14 bases. The length of the CDR3 is 16 residues. After removal of 0 bases from V and 5 bases from J, the junction contained 3 bases not matched to a gene. The germline V gene has CDR1 SGHRS and CDR2 YFSETQ. The CDR3 nucleotides are TGCGCCAGCAGCTTGGCCGGGACTAGCGGGAGTGAGACCCAGTACTTC. This sequence encodes CASSLAGTSGSETQYF.

The rearrangement joins TRBV9 to TRBJ2-1; TRBD1 might be the D (5 bases). The V gene lost 4 bases and the J gene lost 0 bases, with 11 bases spanning the gap. Germline V gene lookup returns CDR1 SGDLS and CDR2 YYNGEE. There are 15 residues in the CDR3. CDR3 region: CASSPRQSSYNEQFF. Written as DNA, the CDR3 is TGTGCCAGCAGCCCCCGACAGTCCTCCTACAATGAGCAGTTCTTC.

The genes are TRBV24-1 and TRBJ1-5; no reliable D call. Germline assignment: CDR1 KGHDR and CDR2 SFDVKD. The length of the CDR3 is 14 residues. V was trimmed by 3 bases and J by 4 bases, leaving 9 bases between them. CDR3 sequence: CATSDPRRNQPQHF. CDR3 sequence (DNA): TGTGCCACCAGTGATCCCCGGAGAAATCAGCCCCAGCATTTT.

The genes are TRBV9 and TRBJ1-1; 8 bases map to TRBD1. The CDR3 extends over 14 amino acids. Germline lookup yields CDR1 SGDLS and CDR2 YYNGEE. J gave up 1 base and V 5 bases, and 4 bases lay outside the gene matches. CDR3 DNA: TGTGCCAGCAGGGCAGGACAGGGGAACACTGAAGCTTTCTTT. Translated: CASRAGQGNTEAFF.

This sequence joins TRBV18 and TRBJ2-7; maybe TRBD1 (6 bases). The CDR3 runs to 14 residues. Germline V gives CDR1 KGHSH, CDR2 LQKENI. V was shortened by 6 bases and J by 4 bases, with 16 bases between the two germline ends. The CDR3 DNA follows: TGTGCCAGCTCCCCCTCGAGACAGGTTTACGAGCAGTACTTC. Translating gives CASSPSRQVYEQYF.

CDR3 in amino acids: CASSLDRSPLGGYTF. The CDR3, as DNA: TGTGCCAGCAGCTTAGACAGGTCCCCTCTGGGTGGCTACACCTTC. The chain carries TRBV7-3 and TRBJ1-2; D possibly corresponds to TRBD1 (6 bases). The CDR3 has 15 residues. Germline-derived CDR1 and CDR2 are SGHTA and FQGTGA. Deletions cut 2 bases from V and 7 bases from J, with 17 bases between.

This clone appeared a single time. The V call is TRBV6-1, the J call TRBJ2-3, with 9 bases that match TRBD2. Germline values: CDR1 MNHNS, CDR2 SASEGT. The CDR3 is made up of 16 amino acids. V trimming: 4 bases; J trimming: 0 bases; junction bases outside the gene matches: 5. Here the CDR3 DNA reads TGTGCCAGCAGTGTACTAGCGGGTATGAGCACAGATACGCAGTATTTT. It is translated as CASSVLAGMSTDTQYF.

This clone was observed a handful of times. J is TRBJ2-1 and V is TRBV28, with unresolved D. The CDR3 totals 15 residues. Trimming stripped 5 bases from V and 0 bases from J, with 11 bases between. Germline V gene data show CDR1 as MDHEN and CDR2 as SYDVKM. The CDR3: CASSRLTSSYNEQFF. In nucleotides, the CDR3 is TGTGCCAGCAGTAGACTGACAAGCTCCTACAATGAGCAGTTCTTC.

The CDR3 nucleotides are TGTGCCAGCAGCCCAAAGGGGACAGGGGGCTACAATGAGCAGTTCTTC. Translating it yields CASSPKGTGGYNEQFF. The chain recombines TRBV7-2 with TRBJ2-1, with 11 bases fitting TRBD1. This CDR3 spans 16 amino acids. Losses at the gene ends were 5 bases for V and 3 bases for J; bases not matched to a gene: 6. Germline V gives CDR1 SGHTA, CDR2 FQGNSA.

V gene TRBV18 combines with J gene TRBJ2-5; D gene ambiguous. Per the germline V gene, CDR1 is KGHSH and CDR2 is LQKENI. The CDR3 consists of 11 residues. Trimming shortened V by 3 bases and J by 4 bases, and 3 bases separated the two germline ends. This CDR3 is CASSPAETQYF. CDR3 nucleotides: TGTGCCAGCTCACCCGCAGAGACCCAGTACTTC.

The rearrangement links TRBV27 to TRBJ1-1, with D possibly matching TRBD1 (6 bases). Per the germline V gene, CDR1 is MNHEY and CDR2 is SMNVEV (reference sequence). The CDR3 totals 16 residues. Trimming removed 7 bases from V and 2 bases from J, with 20 bases in between. The CDR3 region is CASKRYGLGANTEAFF. CDR3 in DNA: TGTGCCAGCAAAAGATATGGCCTGGGGGCAAACACTGAAGCTTTCTTT.

The gene calls are TRBV5-1 and TRBJ2-1; D gene uncertain. The CDR3 length is 14 residues. V was trimmed by 0 bases and J by 5 bases, leaving 9 bases between them. CDR1 SGHRS and CDR2 YFSETQ come from the germline V gene. The CDR3 DNA reads as TGCGCCAGCAGCTTGGGGGCAGGTAACAATGAGCAGTTCTTC. It translates to CASSLGAGNNEQFF.

This chain joins TRBV7-2 and TRBJ1-2; D is ambiguous. Per the germline V gene, CDR1 is SGHTA and CDR2 is FQGNSA. Between the trimmed V and J ends, which lost 0 bases and 4 bases, there was a span of 15 bases. The CDR3 contains 16 residues. CDR3 sequence: CASSLASHTAIYGYTF. The CDR3 DNA follows: TGTGCCAGCAGCTTAGCCTCCCATACAGCGATCTATGGCTACACCTTC. Combining the CDR3 with reference TRBV7-2 and TRBJ1-2 gives the whole variable domain GAGVSQSPSNKVTEKGKDVELRCDPISGHTALYWYRQSLGQGLEFLIYFQGNSAPDKSGLPSDRFSAERTGGSVSTLTIQRTQQEDSAVYLCASSLASHTAIYGYTFGSGTRLTVV.